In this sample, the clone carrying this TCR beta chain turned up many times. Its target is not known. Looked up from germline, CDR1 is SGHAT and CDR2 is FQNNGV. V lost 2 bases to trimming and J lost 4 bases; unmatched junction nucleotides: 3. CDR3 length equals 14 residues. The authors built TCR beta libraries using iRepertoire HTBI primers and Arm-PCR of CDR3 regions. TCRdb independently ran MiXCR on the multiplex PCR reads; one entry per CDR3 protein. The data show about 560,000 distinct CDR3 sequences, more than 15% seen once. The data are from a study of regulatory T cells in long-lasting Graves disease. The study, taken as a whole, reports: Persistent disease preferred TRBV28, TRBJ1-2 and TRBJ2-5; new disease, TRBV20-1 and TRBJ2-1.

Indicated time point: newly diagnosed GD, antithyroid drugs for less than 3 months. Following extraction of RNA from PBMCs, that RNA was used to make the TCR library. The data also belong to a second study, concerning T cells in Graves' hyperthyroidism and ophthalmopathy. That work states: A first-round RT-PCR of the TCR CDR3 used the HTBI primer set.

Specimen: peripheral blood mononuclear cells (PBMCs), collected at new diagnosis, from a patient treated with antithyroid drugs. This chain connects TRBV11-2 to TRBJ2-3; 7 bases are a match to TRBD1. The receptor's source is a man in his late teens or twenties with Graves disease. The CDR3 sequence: CASSLLDRADTQYF. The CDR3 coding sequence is TGTGCCAGCAGCTTACTAGACAGGGCAGATACGCAGTATTTT.